This T cell receptor beta chain was sequenced in a study of radiation and T cells in renal cell carcinoma. Findings and caveats of the study: Irradiated tumors held more dominant CDR3 motifs than control tumors. Top 100 clonotypes averaged approximately 54% in irradiated versus about 40% in nephrectomy-only tumors.

Treatment indicated: treatment-naive control, cytoreductive nephrectomy. The tumor was a clear cell renal cell carcinoma. Controls included a handful of female and about 10 male donors, resected 2011 to 2014. The CDR3 has 12 amino acids. CDR1 and CDR2 (germline): SNHLY, FYNNEI. The V and J ends lost 9 bases and 8 bases respectively, with 13 bases between them. Only in-frame clones appear in the TCRdb table, and some are missing; sequencing was by immunoSEQ multiplex PCR. The sample has around 15,000 clones; around 50% are singletons. Comment on this clone: What it recognizes is unknown.

The TCR comes from a man aged 50 to 60 with renal cell carcinoma. Sequencing used tumor tissue, obtained from a patient whose treatment was nephrectomy without radiotherapy. J is TRBJ1-4 and V is TRBV2, with a possible D match to TRBD1 (5 bases). CDR3 loop: CASQLGDEKLFF. The CDR3 nucleotides are TGTGCCAGTCAGTTGGGGGACGAAAAACTGTTTTTT.